The 19 T cell receptor beta chains reported below all come from one sample, sequenced in a study of shared clonotypes between healthy human individuals. The repertoire was sequenced with immunoSEQ multiplex PCR; TCRdb's copy has only in-frame clones and lacks some. This sample has millions of clones, with about 94% found just once. Naive CD8 populations comprised CD45RO-negative cells positively selected for CCR7, excluding terminally differentiated effector memory CD45RA+ cells. Sequencing input: naive CD8+ T cells sorted from blood. These receptors were taken from a man younger than 35 in good health.

For this clone: This same CDR3 is encoded by further DNA sequences in the sample. This rearrangement joins TRBV27 to TRBJ2-7; maybe TRBD1 (6 bases). The ends were cut back, 3 bases at V and 3 bases at J, with 9 bases in the middle. Per the germline V gene, CDR1 is MNHEY and CDR2 is SMNVEV (reference sequence). The CDR3 is 13 amino acids. The CDR3 sequence is CASSLRQDYEQYF. CDR3 in DNA: TGTGCCAGCAGTTTGCGACAGGACTACGAGCAGTACTTC.

On this clone itself: At the DNA level, this CDR3 is encoded by other sequences in the same sample as well. The chain employs TRBV7-9 and TRBJ2-7; 14 positions match TRBD2. The CDR3 totals 14 residues. Germline loops: CDR1 SEHNR, CDR2 FQNEAQ (reference sequence). The V segment lost 5 bases and the J segment 7 bases; nucleotides outside the gene matches: 4. CDR3 amino acids: CASSPGLAGGEQYF. For the CDR3, the DNA is TGTGCCAGCAGCCCTGGACTAGCGGGAGGTGAGCAGTACTTC.

The chain joins TRBV30 to TRBJ2-1, with D perhaps given as TRBD1 or TRBD2 (5 bases each). The CDR3 length is 12 residues. Germline CDR1 and CDR2: GTSNPN and SVGIG (reference sequence). Between the trimmed V and J ends, which lost 5 bases and 10 bases, there was a span of 15 bases. CDR3 sequence reads: CAWGTVGDEQFF. The DNA of the CDR3 is TGTGCCTGGGGGACGGTTGGGGACGAGCAGTTCTTC.

The V and J genes are TRBV18 and TRBJ2-3; 8 bases map to TRBD2. There are 15 residues in the CDR3. Germline lookup yields CDR1 KGHSH and CDR2 LQKENI. V gave up 0 bases and J gave up 2 bases; unmatched junction bases: 1. The CDR3 protein is CASSPPGGDTDTQYF. The CDR3 DNA reads as TGTGCCAGCTCACCACCCGGGGGGGACACAGATACGCAGTATTTT.

The count of this clone is one. This sequence joins TRBV5-1 and TRBJ2-3; TRBD2 is a possible D gene (5 bases). CDR1 is SGHRS, CDR2 YFSETQ, per germline. Trimming removed 6 bases from V and 2 bases from J, with 16 bases in between. This CDR3 comprises 15 residues. DNA for the CDR3: TGCGCCAGCATGTCGGGGTACCTCGACACAGATACGCAGTATTTT. It translates to CASMSGYLDTDTQYF.

This clone was detected only once. V gene TRBV10-2 combines with J gene TRBJ2-7, with D possibly TRBD1 on 5 matching bases. Trimming left V 5 bases short and J 2 bases short, with 10 bases between. This CDR3 has 13 residues. The germline V gene has CDR1 WSHSY and CDR2 SAAADI. In DNA, the CDR3 is TGCGCCAGCAGTATGACAGCAACCTACGAGCAGTACTTC. Protein: CASSMTATYEQYF.

CDR3 sequence: CASSPISEDNEQFF. Here the CDR3 DNA reads TGTGCCAGCAGTCCGATTAGCGAGGACAATGAGCAGTTCTTC. The chain recombines TRBV28 with TRBJ2-1; maybe TRBD2 (5 bases). Germline assignment: CDR1 MDHEN and CDR2 SYDVKM. CDR3 length: 14 amino acids. Trimming stripped 5 bases from V and 5 bases from J, with 13 bases between.

The chain employs TRBV30 and TRBJ2-2; D ambiguous. CDR1 is GTSNPN, CDR2 SVGIG, per germline (reference sequence). The CDR3 has 11 amino acids. V was pared by 2 bases and J by 9 bases, with 7 bases between. The CDR3 DNA reads as TGTGCCTGGAGTATCGCGTGGGAGCTGTTTTTT. The encoded protein is CAWSIAWELFF.

The chain uses TRBV7-6 and TRBJ2-3; D assignment may be TRBD1 or TRBD2 (5 bases each). Per the germline V gene, CDR1 is SGHVS and CDR2 is FNYEAQ. CDR3 size: 13 residues. Trimming stripped 4 bases from V and 2 bases from J, with 7 bases between. Written as DNA, the CDR3 is TGTGCCAGCAGCTCCGGGACCACAGATACGCAGTATTTT. As protein: CASSSGTTDTQYF.

The rearrangement uses TRBV7-9 and TRBJ2-2; D may be TRBD2 (5 bases). Germline lookup yields CDR1 SEHNR and CDR2 FQNEAQ (reference sequence). The V gene lost 5 bases and the J gene lost 5 bases, with 15 bases spanning the gap. This CDR3 is 15 amino acids long. CDR3 nucleotide sequence: TGTGCCAGCAGCCCATGGTACGGGGATACCGGGGAGCTGTTTTTT. As protein: CASSPWYGDTGELFF. Using reference TRBV7-9 and TRBJ2-2 for the parts outside the CDR3, the full variable domain is DTGVSQNPRHKITKRGQNVTFRCDPISEHNRLYWYRQTLGQGPEFLTYFQNEAQLEKSRLLSDRFSAERPKGSFSTLEIQRTEQGDSAMYLCASSPWYGDTGELFFGEGSRLTVL.

The chain combines TRBV27 with TRBJ2-3; D is perhaps TRBD2 (6 bases). Trimming left V 6 bases short and J 2 bases short, with 9 bases between. Germline V gene sequence: CDR1 MNHEY, CDR2 SMNVEV (reference sequence). The CDR3 sequence is 13 residues long. This CDR3 is CASSPGDTDTQYF. CDR3 bases: TGTGCCAGCAGCCCGGGGGACACAGATACGCAGTATTTT.

The V gene is TRBV11-2, the J gene TRBJ2-7; possible D gene TRBD2, 5 bases. From germline, CDR1 is SGHAT and CDR2 FQNNGV. V lost 1 base, J lost 2 bases, and 9 bases lay in between. This CDR3 has 14 residues. CDR3 sequence: CASSLGEMTYEQYF. DNA of the CDR3: TGTGCCAGCAGCTTAGGGGAGATGACCTACGAGCAGTACTTC.

J is TRBJ1-1 and V is TRBV4-3, with a tentative D call TRBD1 (6 bases). Trimming left V 1 base short and J 0 bases short, with 9 bases between. The CDR3 spans 15 residues. The germline V gene encodes CDR1 LGHNA and CDR2 YSLEER. The CDR3 reads CASSQGGHLNTEAFF. The CDR3 DNA reads TGCGCCAGCAGCCAAGGGGGACACCTGAACACTGAAGCTTTCTTT.

This clone was detected only once. The J gene is TRBJ2-1, the V gene TRBV27; D is unclear. The CDR3 is 14 amino acids. V lost 2 bases to trimming and J lost 6 bases, with 11 bases between them. In germline, CDR1 is MNHEY, CDR2 SMNVEV (reference sequence). CDR3 sequence: CASSLGSSRNEQFF. The CDR3 DNA is TGTGCCAGCAGTTTAGGCAGTTCTCGCAATGAGCAGTTCTTC.

The rearrangement links TRBV2 to TRBJ2-3; D is unclear. Germline-derived CDR1 and CDR2 are SNHLY and FYNNEI. CDR3 length: 13 residues. V was pared by 4 bases and J by 4 bases, with 9 bases between. As DNA, the CDR3 is TGTGCCAGCAGTGGTGGGGAACCAGATACGCAGTATTTT. Translating it yields CASSGGEPDTQYF.

The chain carries TRBV5-5 and TRBJ1-2; maybe TRBD1 (5 bases). Per germline, CDR1 SGHKS and CDR2 YYEKEE (reference sequence). The CDR3 contains 13 residues. The germline V and J ends were trimmed by 0 bases and 4 bases, with 7 bases remaining between them. The CDR3 DNA reads as TGTGCCAGCAGCTTGGTTGGGGGCTATGGCTACACCTTC. Its translation is CASSLVGGYGYTF.

Turning to this clone: Other DNA sequences of this sample code for an identical CDR3. The rearrangement uses TRBV30 and TRBJ2-1; D unresolved. CDR3 length: 11 residues. The V gene's germline CDR1 is GTSNPN and CDR2 SVGIG (reference sequence). The V end was cut by 0 bases, the J end by 8 bases, with 5 bases between. The CDR3 here is CAWSVVDEQFF. The CDR3 DNA follows: TGTGCCTGGAGTGTGGTGGATGAGCAGTTCTTC.

This clone came up once. J is TRBJ1-1 and V is TRBV9, with D uncertain. Germline CDR1 and CDR2: SGDLS and YYNGEE. V lost 7 bases and J lost 4, with 14 bases in between. This CDR3 has 13 amino acids. The DNA for the CDR3 is TGTGCCAGCGGTCCGCAGGCGTCCACTGAAGCTTTCTTT. As protein: CASGPQASTEAFF.

The chain carries TRBV5-3 and TRBJ2-7; D perhaps matches TRBD1 (5 bases). Being an ORF, TRBV5-3 has a function that is uncertain. The CDR3 covers 16 residues. The V end was cut by 0 bases, the J end by 2 bases, with 15 bases between. CDR3 in DNA: TGTGCCAGAAGCTTGGAGGGGTGGGGCAGACCCTACGAGCAGTACTTC. Protein sequence: CARSLEGWGRPYEQYF.